A selection of T cell receptor beta chains follows, all from one sample in a study of tumor-infiltrating lymphocytes in primary liver carcinoma. TCRdb reprocessed the multiplex PCR reads with MiXCR, giving one entry per CDR3 protein. The data show some 190,000 distinct CDR3 sequences, with 60% seen just once and around 68% held by the top ten. The sample taken for sequencing was peripheral blood. All receptors come from a middle-aged man with primary liver carcinoma and hepatitis B virus infection. The CDR3 runs from the conserved cysteine through the conserved F or W. The D gene is left open where the match is weak. Rows may omit the clone size; those that give it use once, few, many or a size class.

d_gene,j_gene,len,v_gene,abundance,CDR3aa,CDR3nt
TRBD1,TRBJ2-5,15,TRBV11-2,.,CASSLWRNRGETQYF,TGTGCCAGCAGCTTGTGGCGGAACAGGGGAGAGACCCAGTACTTC
.,TRBJ2-1,14,TRBV10-3,few,CAISDAAGGDEQFF,TGTGCCATCAGTGATGCCGCAGGCGGAGATGAGCAGTTCTTC
.,TRBJ1-2,12,TRBV29-1,.,CSFESGGYGYTF,TGCAGCTTCGAGTCGGGTGGCTATGGCTACACCTTC
.,TRBJ1-1,12,TRBV6-6,.,CQKQTVNTEAFF,TGCCAGAAACAGACAGTTAACACTGAAGCTTTCTTT
.,TRBJ1-1,13,TRBV12-5,.,CASGLSRDTGAFF,TGTGCTAGTGGTTTGAGCCGGGACACTGGAGCTTTCTTT
.,TRBJ1-1,15,TRBV6-5,.,CASSYSEVGFTEAFF,TGTGCCAGCAGTTACTCAGAGGTAGGGTTCACTGAAGCTTTCTTT
.,TRBJ1-5,15,TRBV4-1,few,CASSQAPWGNQPQHF,TGCGCCAGCAGCCAAGCCCCATGGGGCAATCAGCCCCAGCATTTT
TRBD2,TRBJ2-7,16,TRBV12-3/TRBV12-4,.,CDSSHRLAGEFNEQYF,TGTGACAGCAGCCACAGACTAGCGGGAGAATTTAACGAGCAGTACTTC
.,TRBJ2-5,13,TRBV6-2/TRBV6-3,.,CASSYDAQETQCF,TGTGCCAGCAGTTACGATGCCCAAGAGACCCAGTGCTTC
TRBD2,TRBJ2-5,14,TRBV6-5,.,CASSRAGGGETQYF,TGTGCCAGCAGTCGAGCGGGAGGTGGTGAGACCCAGTACTTC
TRBD2,TRBJ2-1,16,TRBV6-2/TRBV6-3,.,CASASRTSGSNNEQFF,TGTGCCAGTGCTTCCCGGACTAGCGGGTCCAACAATGAGCAGTTCTTC
TRBD1,TRBJ2-7,16,TRBV4-1,.,CASSQESRQGRNEQYF,TGCGCCAGCAGCCAAGAGTCCAGACAGGGACGGAACGAGCAGTACTTC
.,TRBJ2-1,22,TRBV11-2,once,CASSPSYRGPVIQVRSYNEQFF,TGTGCCAGCAGCCCCTCCTACCGGGGTCCCGTGATACAGGTTCGCTCCTACAATGAGCAGTTCTTC
.,TRBJ2-3,15,TRBV6-2/TRBV6-3,.,CASSSRWEKWNTQYF,TGTGCCAGCAGTTCGCGGTGGGAGAAATGGAACACGCAGTATTTT
TRBD1,TRBJ2-1,14,TRBV6-6,.,CASSNTRGYNEQFF,TGTGCCAGCAGTAACACCAGGGGGTACAATGAGCAGTTCTTC
.,TRBJ1-2,13,TRBV29-1,.,CSVEYFGGKGYTF,TGCAGCGTTGAATATTTTGGGGGCAAAGGCTACACCTTC
.,TRBJ2-1,14,TRBV4-1,many,CASSQDPGNNEQFF,TGCGCCAGCAGCCAAGATCCCGGTAACAATGAGCAGTTCTTC
.,TRBJ1-1,13,TRBV6-5,.,CASHRGMRTEAFF,TGTGCCAGCCACCGGGGGATGAGGACTGAAGCTTTCTTT
.,TRBJ2-1,13,TRBV10-1,.,CASSENRDNEQFF,TGCGCCAGCAGTGAGAATAGGGACAATGAGCAGTTCTTC
.,TRBJ2-7,14,TRBV13,.,CASSLAQGDYEQYF,TGTGCCAGCAGCTTAGCGCAGGGTGACTACGAGCAGTACTTC
.,TRBJ1-1,16,TRBV28,many,CASTLAFVGAGTEAFF,TGTGCCAGCACCCTTGCCTTTGTGGGGGCAGGGACTGAAGCTTTCTTT
.,TRBJ2-5,15,TRBV6-5,few,CASALGVHSQETQYF,TGTGCCAGCGCTCTTGGGGTCCACAGCCAAGAGACCCAGTACTTC
.,TRBJ2-2,13,TRBV20-1,.,CSATRGDTGELFF,TGCAGTGCTACCAGGGGGGACACCGGGGAGCTGTTTTTT
.,TRBJ2-3,12,TRBV5-1,.,CASSGLGYTQYF,TGCGCCAGCAGCGGATTGGGTTATACGCAGTATTTT
TRBD1,TRBJ2-3,13,TRBV6-6,few,CASKRQGGDTQYF,TGTGCCAGCAAGAGACAGGGGGGGGATACGCAGTATTTT
.,TRBJ1-2,15,TRBV30,.,CAWSVRGGDESGYTF,TGTGCCTGGAGTGTACGGGGGGGCGACGAAAGTGGCTACACCTTC
.,TRBJ2-4,14,TRBV4-1,.,CASSQRHGGNIRYF,TGCGCCAGCAGCCAGCGTCATGGAGGAAACATTCGGTACTTC
.,TRBJ1-2,13,TRBV14,.,CASSRVGNYGYTF,TGTGCCAGCAGCCGGGTCGGAAACTATGGCTACACCTTC
.,TRBJ2-5,16,TRBV11-1,.,CACSLGSAHIQEAQYF,TGTGCCTGCAGCTTAGGCAGTGCTCATATTCAAGAGGCCCAGTACTTC
.,TRBJ2-7,14,TRBV20-1,.,CSAVAGTPPKEQYF,TGCAGTGCTGTAGCCGGGACCCCCCCAAAGGAGCAGTACTTC
TRBD2,TRBJ2-3,15,TRBV11-1,many,CASSLGAGGRGTQYF,TGTGCCAGCAGCTTAGGCGCGGGAGGAAGGGGAACGCAGTATTTT
.,TRBJ2-4,17,TRBV11-2,.,CARSFRLEGRAKNIQYF,TGTGCCAGGAGCTTTCGACTAGAGGGAAGGGCCAAAAACATTCAGTACTTT
TRBD2,TRBJ2-3,14,TRBV13,.,CASSPSGSADTQYF,TGTGCCAGCAGCCCCAGCGGGAGTGCAGATACGCAGTATTTT
TRBD2,TRBJ2-5,14,TRBV10-3,few,CAISGTQREETQYF,TGTGCCATCAGTGGTACGCAGCGGGAGGAGACCCAGTACTTC
.,TRBJ2-3,17,TRBV11-2,many,CASSPAFTKRSTDTQYF,TGTGCCAGCAGCCCAGCGTTCACCAAACGGAGCACAGATACGCAGTATTTT
TRBD1,TRBJ1-2,15,TRBV11-2,once,CASSLRDRDHYGYTF,TGTGCCAGTAGCTTGCGGGACAGGGATCACTATGGCTACACCTTC
.,TRBJ2-2,12,TRBV7-9,.,CASSLDGGELFF,TGTGCCAGCAGTTTAGATGGCGGGGAGCTGTTTTTT
.,TRBJ1-5,15,TRBV6-2/TRBV6-3,.,CARSYSVGGNQPQHF,TGTGCCAGAAGTTACTCGGTAGGTGGCAATCAGCCCCAGCATTTT
TRBD2,TRBJ2-3,10,TRBV10-1,.,CATTGGSQYF,TGCGCCACCACCGGGGGGTCGCAGTATTTT
.,TRBJ1-6,13,TRBV12-3/TRBV12-4,few,CASRQRDNSPLHF,TGTGCCAGCAGGCAGAGGGATAATTCACCCCTCCACTTT
TRBD1,TRBJ1-1,13,TRBV10-3,.,CAARTGRSTEAFF,TGTGCCGCGAGGACAGGTCGGAGCACTGAAGCTTTCTTT
.,TRBJ2-1,21,TRBV11-2,.,CDSSFYICSANGLGTYNEQFF,.
TRBD1,TRBJ1-4,14,TRBV10-3,.,CATSPGQDNERLFF,TGTGCCACATCGCCGGGACAGGATAATGAAAGACTGTTTTTT
.,TRBJ2-5,11,TRBV29-1,many,CSVVPGETQYF,TGCAGCGTTGTCCCGGGCGAGACCCAGTACTTC
.,TRBJ2-1,13,TRBV6-6,.,CASSQDGDDEQFF,TGTGCCAGCAGCCAGGACGGCGACGATGAGCAGTTCTTC
.,TRBJ2-7,12,TRBV11-2,many,CASSFRPHEQYF,TGTGCCAGCAGCTTCCGACCTCACGAGCAGTACTTC
TRBD2,TRBJ2-3,15,TRBV11-2,.,CASSLVRGLGNRQYF,TGTGCCAGCAGCTTAGTTCGGGGACTAGGGAATAGGCAGTATTTT
.,TRBJ2-3,15,TRBV4-1,.,CASSQGVGGGEPQYF,TGCGCCAGCAGCCAAGGCGTAGGGGGCGGGGAGCCCCAGTATTTT
.,TRBJ1-6,15,TRBV12-3/TRBV12-4,.,CAISTQGLNNSPLHF,TGTGCCATCAGTACCCAGGGGCTGAATAATTCACCCCTCCACTTT
TRBD1,TRBJ2-3,14,TRBV30,few,CAWSRGQGADTQYF,TGTGCCTGGAGCCGGGGACAGGGGGCAGATACGCAGTATTTT
.,TRBJ1-6,15,TRBV6-5,.,CASRKSGSDNSPLHF,TGTGCCAGCAGGAAATCCGGGAGCGATAATTCACCCCTCCACTTT
TRBD2,TRBJ2-7,15,TRBV7-8,.,CSSSLDYRGAYEQYF,TGTTCCAGCAGCTTAGATTACCGGGGGGCCTACGAGCAGTACTTC
TRBD2,TRBJ2-7,15,TRBV11-2,many,CASSLGLAGGYEQYF,TGTGCCAGCAGCTTAGGTCTAGCGGGAGGCTACGAGCAGTACTTC